This passage covers 22 T cell receptor beta chains from one sample sequenced in a study of blood T cell repertoires in COVID-19. TCRdb's table, derived via immunoSEQ multiplex PCR, lists solely in-frame clones and lacks some. The data show 210,000 or so clones, about 85% seen once. Sample: peripheral blood. The receptors originated from a woman over 75 with active or convalescent COVID-19.

The chain joins TRBV7-3 to TRBJ2-2; TRBD1 is a possible D gene (5 bases). Trimming took off 2 bases at V and 1 base at J, with 5 bases between the two ends. The CDR3 extends over 14 amino acids. Germline CDR1 is SGHTA and CDR2 is FQGTGA. CDR3 residues: CASSLGQNTGELFF. DNA for the CDR3: TGTGCCAGCAGCTTAGGACAGAACACCGGGGAGCTGTTTTTT.

The chain joins TRBV11-2 to TRBJ2-7, with D possibly being TRBD1 (6 bases). The CDR3 length is 13 residues. CDR1 and CDR2 (germline): SGHAT, FQNNGV. Trimming took off 6 bases at V and 2 bases at J, with 11 bases between the two ends. The CDR3 protein is CASRRTATYEQYF. DNA of the CDR3: TGTGCCAGCAGACGGACAGCAACCTACGAGCAGTACTTC.

This clone was seen a handful of times. V and J are TRBV4-1 and TRBJ2-2, with TRBD1 matching 8 bases. The junction had 6 bases not matched to a gene; V was cut back by 4 bases and J by 2 bases. This CDR3 contains 16 residues. Germline V gene data show CDR1 as MGHRA and CDR2 as YSYEKL. CDR3 sequence (DNA): TGCGCCAGCAGCCGCAGGGGGACAGGCAACACCGGGGAGCTGTTTTTT. Its protein is CASSRRGTGNTGELFF.

The chain is built from TRBV28 and TRBJ1-6; D unclear. V was trimmed by 7 bases and J by 5 bases, leaving 15 bases between them. Germline V gene lookup returns CDR1 MDHEN and CDR2 SYDVKM. The CDR3 contains 15 residues. In DNA, the CDR3 is TGTGCCAGCACTCCTGGGTCGGGGAATAATTCACCCCTCCACTTT. Protein: CASTPGSGNNSPLHF. Supplemented by reference TRBV28 and TRBJ1-6, the full variable domain reads DVKVTQSSRYLVKRTGEKVFLECVQDMDHENMFWYRQDPGLGLRLIYFSYDVKMKEKGDIPEGYSVSREKKERFSLILESASTNQTSMYLCASTPGSGNNSPLHFGNGTRLTVT.

The chain employs TRBV9 and TRBJ2-3, with 10 nucleotides matching TRBD2. The CDR3 consists of 16 residues. V lost 0 bases, J lost 4 bases, and 5 bases stayed unmatched. CDR1 and CDR2 from the germline V gene are SGDLS and YYNGEE. CDR3 sequence: CASSVDVGTSADTQYF. The DNA of the CDR3 is TGTGCCAGCAGCGTAGATGTCGGGACTAGCGCAGATACGCAGTATTTT.

The rearrangement uses TRBV7-9 and TRBJ1-1, with TRBD1 as a possible D gene (6 bases). CDR1 is SEHNR and CDR2 is FQNEAQ in the germline V gene (reference sequence). This CDR3 is built from 17 residues. With 6 bases removed from V and 0 bases from J, the gap between germline ends came to 20 bases. The CDR3 bases are TGTGCCAGCAGGCTACAGGGAGGGTGGGCGGTGAACACTGAAGCTTTCTTT. Its translation is CASRLQGGWAVNTEAFF.

This CDR3 reads CATLGRGGGTDTQYF. CDR3 DNA sequence: TGTGCCACCCTCGGGCGGGGGGGTGGCACAGATACGCAGTATTTT. The V and J genes are TRBV10-3 and TRBJ2-3; the match to TRBD2 covers 9 bases. This CDR3 contains 15 residues. Looked up from germline, CDR1 is ENHRY and CDR2 is SYGVKD. The ends lost 10 bases at V and 1 base at J; junction bases unmatched: 9.

The chain employs TRBV5-1 and TRBJ1-1; tentative D call: TRBD1 (6 bases). The CDR3 extends over 14 amino acids. Trimming took 3 bases from V and 1 from J, leaving 10 bases between them. The V gene's germline CDR1 is SGHRS and CDR2 YFSETQ. This CDR3 reads CASSWQGSNTEAFF. The CDR3 nucleotides read TGCGCCAGCAGCTGGCAGGGGTCGAACACTGAAGCTTTCTTT.

The gene calls are TRBV13 and TRBJ2-1; D uncertain. V was cut by 2 bases and J by 6 bases, with 11 bases left in between. This CDR3 is built from 14 residues. The germline CDR1 and CDR2 sequences are PRHDT and FYEKMQ (reference sequence). For the CDR3, the DNA is TGTGCCAGCAGCTTAAGTGACATTCTCAATGAGCAGTTCTTC. Translated, it gives CASSLSDILNEQFF.

There are a few counts of this clone. The chain couples TRBV7-9 to TRBJ2-5, with a tentative D call TRBD2 (6 bases). CDR3 length equals 15 residues. Trimming took 7 bases from V and 5 from J, leaving 20 bases between them. The germline gives CDR1 SEHNR, CDR2 FQNEAQ (reference sequence). The CDR3 here is CASTPLWPGRETQYF. CDR3 in DNA: TGTGCCAGCACCCCACTTTGGCCGGGGAGGGAGACCCAGTACTTC.

To note about this clone: The sample has other DNA sequences that encode this CDR3 too. This chain links TRBV12-3 or TRBV12-4 with TRBJ2-7; the D is unclear. CDR3 length: 13 amino acids. V was cut by 1 base and J by 4 bases, with 8 bases left in between. This chain's CDR3 is CASSLGAGYEQYF. The CDR3 bases are TGTGCCAGCAGTTTAGGGGCAGGTTACGAGCAGTACTTC.

The V gene is TRBV7-6, the J gene TRBJ2-2; 7 bases agree with TRBD1. The CDR3 has 14 residues. The V and J ends lost 4 bases and 5 bases, in that order; junction bases with no gene match: 4. Germline V gives CDR1 SGHVS, CDR2 FNYEAQ. DNA of the CDR3: TGTGCCAGCAGCTCCGGGACAGCGACCGGGGAGCTGTTTTTT. Protein sequence: CASSSGTATGELFF.

The chain uses TRBV5-4 and TRBJ2-7, with a tentative D call TRBD2 (5 bases). The CDR3 is made up of 14 amino acids. The germline CDR1 and CDR2 sequences are SGHNT and YYREEE (reference sequence). Trimming cost V 4 bases and J 0 bases, with 11 bases left between them. The CDR3 is CASSRTPSSYEQYF. CDR3 DNA: TGTGCCAGCAGCAGGACTCCCAGCTCCTACGAGCAGTACTTC.

This clone was seen only once. The chain is built from TRBV21-1 and TRBJ2-3; the table assigns TRBD2, which was not confirmed against the DNA. TRBV21-1 is a listed pseudogene. CDR3 length: 15 amino acids. The CDR3 DNA reads as TGTGCCAGCAGCAAAGAGCCGGGAGGGCCAGATACGCAGTATTTT. Its protein is CASSKEPGGPDTQYF.

V gene TRBV7-2 combines with J gene TRBJ1-2; 8 bases are a match to TRBD1. Trimming at V came to 5 bases and at J to 4 bases, leaving 3 bases not matched to a gene. The CDR3 loop spans 13 amino acids. CDR1 is SGHTA and CDR2 is FQGNSA in the germline V gene. DNA of the CDR3: TGTGCCAGCAGCGGGACAGGCCTCTATGGCTACACCTTC. This sequence encodes CASSGTGLYGYTF.

The CDR3 DNA reads TGTGCCAGCAGCGTCGGGACAGGGTTGCTGGACGAGCAGTACTTC. It translates to CASSVGTGLLDEQYF. This chain joins TRBV11-3 and TRBJ2-7; the match to TRBD1 covers 9 bases. CDR3 length: 15 amino acids. V trimming: 5 bases; J trimming: 5 bases; junction bases outside the gene matches: 10. Per the germline V gene, CDR1 is SGHNT and CDR2 is YENEEA. The variable domain in full, completed from reference TRBV11-3 and TRBJ2-7, reads EAGVVQSPRYKIIEKKQPVAFWCNPISGHNTLYWYLQNLGQGPELLIRYENEEAVDDSQLPKDRFSAERLKGVDSTLKIQPAELGDSAVYLCASSVGTGLLDEQYFGPGTRLTVT.

The chain combines TRBV7-9 with TRBJ1-1; no firm D call. V lost 8 bases and J lost 7, with 11 bases in between. The CDR3 length is 11 residues. From germline, CDR1 is SEHNR and CDR2 FQNEAQ (reference sequence). The CDR3: CASRERIEAFF. CDR3 DNA: TGTGCCAGCCGGGAAAGGATTGAAGCTTTCTTT.

Remarks on this clone: This sample includes further DNA sequences coding for the same CDR3. The chain is built from TRBV9 and TRBJ2-1, with 7 bases identical to TRBD2. Germline V gives CDR1 SGDLS, CDR2 YYNGEE. V shed 4 bases and J 4 bases; nucleotides not matched to a gene: 5. The CDR3 length is 14 residues. CDR3: CASSSTSVYNEQFF. The CDR3 DNA follows: TGTGCCAGCAGCTCTACTAGCGTGTACAATGAGCAGTTCTTC.

The sample holds a few counts of this clone. The rearrangement links TRBV20-1 to TRBJ1-5, with D perhaps TRBD1 (6 bases). This CDR3 region has 11 residues. Germline V gene lookup returns CDR1 DFQATT and CDR2 SNEGSKA (reference sequence). Trimming pared 3 bases from V and 11 bases from J, leaving 11 bases between. The CDR3 region has the DNA TGCAGTGCTAGCCAAACAGGGACCCAGCATTTT. Translated: CSASQTGTQHF.

This chain joins TRBV15 and TRBJ1-5, with 9 bases matching TRBD1. CDR3 length: 16 residues. Germline CDR1 and CDR2: LNHNV and YYDKDF (reference sequence). The V and J ends lost 1 base and 2 bases, in that order; junction bases with no gene match: 3. DNA for the CDR3: TGTGCCACCAGCAGAGGCCGGGACAGGGGCAATCAGCCCCAGCATTTT. It yields the protein CATSRGRDRGNQPQHF.

The rearrangement links TRBV10-3 to TRBJ2-7; D is undetermined. This CDR3 is built from 14 residues. The V end was cut by 10 bases, the J end by 2 bases, with 18 bases between. Germline CDR1 and CDR2: ENHRY and SYGVKD. DNA for the CDR3: TGTGCCACCTGTCCTCAGGTGACGACCTACGAGCAGTACTTC. Residues: CATCPQVTTYEQYF.

The chain has TRBV30 and TRBJ1-5; the D gene is possibly TRBD1 (5 bases). Germline values: CDR1 GTSNPN, CDR2 SVGIG (reference sequence). There are 14 residues in the CDR3. V was trimmed by 0 bases and J by 5 bases, leaving 11 bases between them. The CDR3 nucleotides read TGTGCCTGGAGTGTAGCCACAGGTGATCAGCCCCAGCATTTT. This gives the protein CAWSVATGDQPQHF. Full variable domain (outside the CDR3, taken from reference TRBV30 and TRBJ1-5): SQTIHQWPATLVQPVGSPLSLECTVEGTSNPNLYWYRQAAGRGLQLLFYSVGIGQISSEVPQNLSASRPQDRQFILSSKKLLLSDSGFYLCAWSVATGDQPQHFGDGTRLSIL.